This T cell receptor (beta chain) was observed in a study of OX40 agonist ivuxolimab in advanced cancers. Data came from immunoSEQ multiplex PCR; TCRdb stores just in-frame clones and leaves some out. The sample shows 25,000 to 35,000 clones, more than 85% of them seen only once. Deletions cut 3 bases from V and 7 bases from J, with 12 bases between. This CDR3 spans 14 amino acids. Germline CDR1 is SEHNR and CDR2 is FQNEAQ (reference sequence). The specimen was CD4+ or CD8+ T cells sorted from blood, collected in a trial of the OX40 agonist ivuxolimab. The chain uses TRBV7-9 and TRBJ1-4; tentative D call: TRBD1 (5 bases). This receptor was taken from an adult with an advanced solid tumor such as melanoma, head and neck, liver or kidney cancer. The CDR3 spells CASSLAREREKLFF. The CDR3 DNA sequence: TGTGCCAGCAGCTTGGCCAGGGAACGTGAAAAACTGTTTTTT.